The 32 T cell receptor beta chains below come from one sample, sequenced in a study of shared clonotypes between healthy human individuals. TCRdb keeps only in-frame clones here, not all; method: immunoSEQ multiplex PCR. The table has millions of clones, around 95% seen once. Specimen: naive CD4+ T cells sorted from blood. As for subset: CD45RA+ positively selected. Source of these receptors: a man aged 18-30 years in good health.

The chain links TRBV5-1 to TRBJ1-4, with D uncertain. The length of the CDR3 is 13 residues. CDR1 and CDR2 from the germline V gene are SGHRS and YFSETQ. V dropped 0 bases and J dropped 11 bases, with 11 bases sitting between them. CDR3 protein: CASSLGIVEKLFF. The CDR3 DNA reads TGCGCCAGCAGCTTGGGGATCGTCGAGAAACTGTTTTTT.

V is TRBV5-1 and J is TRBJ2-7; the match to TRBD1 covers 9 bases. The CDR3 covers 14 residues. V trimming: 0 bases; J trimming: 7 bases; junction bases outside the gene matches: 5. Germline values: CDR1 SGHRS, CDR2 YFSETQ. The CDR3, as DNA: TGCGCCAGCAGCTTGGGGACAGGGGTAGGGGAGCAGTACTTC. Translating gives CASSLGTGVGEQYF.

CDR3 nucleotide sequence: TGCGCCAGCAGCCAAGGAGCGGGGGGGCCGGAGACCCAGTACTTC. It codes for CASSQGAGGPETQYF. The V gene is TRBV4-1, the J gene TRBJ2-5; 10 bases match TRBD2. Looked up from germline, CDR1 is MGHRA and CDR2 is YSYEKL. V shed 1 base, J shed 5 bases, and the junction held 4 bases outside the gene matches. This CDR3 contains 15 residues.

The CDR3 nucleotides read TGTGCCAGCAGCTTGGGGGCGGGGATTAGGTACGAGCAGTACTTC. This codes for CASSLGAGIRYEQYF. V usage is TRBV5-8 and J usage is TRBJ2-7, with a tentative D call TRBD2 (6 bases). CDR3 length equals 15 residues. Trimming shortened V by 0 bases and J by 4 bases, and 14 bases separated the two germline ends. Looked up from germline, CDR1 is SGHTS and CDR2 is YDEGEE.

The V gene is TRBV6-1, the J gene TRBJ2-2; D unresolved. Deletions cut 1 base from V and 4 bases from J, with 7 bases between. This CDR3 region has 14 residues. Germline loops: CDR1 MNHNS, CDR2 SASEGT. As DNA, the CDR3 is TGTGCCAGCAGTGAAGTGGAGAGCACCGGGGAGCTGTTTTTT. Protein: CASSEVESTGELFF.

The rearrangement joins TRBV4-1 to TRBJ2-7, with D maybe TRBD2 (6 bases). The V and J ends lost 3 bases and 1 base respectively, with 16 bases between them. The CDR3 is made up of 16 amino acids. CDR1 is MGHRA, CDR2 YSYEKL, per germline. DNA of the CDR3: TGCGCCAGCAGCCATTCCGCGGGGTCTGGGTCCTACGAGCAGTACTTC. Amino acid sequence: CASSHSAGSGSYEQYF.

The sample holds one count of this clone. The rearrangement links TRBV7-9 to TRBJ1-1, with unresolved D. The CDR3 covers 13 residues. Germline CDR1 is SEHNR and CDR2 is FQNEAQ (reference sequence). The V end lost 5 bases, the J end lost 3 bases, and 10 bases lay between the germline ends. The CDR3 here is CASSLGLYTEAFF. The CDR3 coding sequence is TGTGCCAGCAGCCTTGGACTTTACACTGAAGCTTTCTTT. The full variable domain, in which reference TRBV7-9 and TRBJ1-1 provide the parts outside the CDR3, is DTGVSQNPRHKITKRGQNVTFRCDPISEHNRLYWYRQTLGQGPEFLTYFQNEAQLEKSRLLSDRFSAERPKGSFSTLEIQRTEQGDSAMYLCASSLGLYTEAFFGQGTRLTVV.

The count of this clone is one. This sample includes further DNA sequences coding for the same CDR3. The gene calls are TRBV28 and TRBJ1-5, with D tentatively TRBD1 (6 bases). The germline gives CDR1 MDHEN, CDR2 SYDVKM. The CDR3 spans 14 residues. V shed 3 bases and J shed 3 bases, with 9 bases lying between them. CDR3: CASSLTGPNQPQHF. The CDR3 nucleotides are TGTGCCAGCAGTTTGACAGGCCCCAATCAGCCCCAGCATTTT.

In DNA form, the CDR3 reads TGTGCCAGCAGTAAGAGACTCGAACTCAGCTCCTACGAGCAGTACTTC. Translating it yields CASSKRLELSSYEQYF. The chain uses TRBV27 and TRBJ2-7; D not resolved. CDR1 and CDR2 from the germline V gene are MNHEY and SMNVEV (reference sequence). The CDR3 has 16 amino acids. V shed 5 bases and J shed 0 bases, with 17 bases lying between them.

The chain is built from TRBV4-1 and TRBJ1-2, with D possibly TRBD1 on 6 matching bases. V was trimmed by 2 bases and J by 5 bases, leaving 18 bases between them. There are 16 residues in the CDR3. CDR1 MGHRA and CDR2 YSYEKL come from the germline V gene. As DNA, the CDR3 is TGCGCCAGCAGCCAATTCCCTCTGCCAGGGGAGTATGGCTACACCTTC. The encoded protein is CASSQFPLPGEYGYTF.

The chain carries TRBV5-1 and TRBJ2-7; D may be TRBD1 (5 bases). V shed 3 bases and J shed 4 bases, with 11 bases lying between them. Germline values: CDR1 SGHRS, CDR2 YFSETQ. The CDR3 contains 13 residues. For the CDR3, the DNA is TGCGCCAGCAGCTCTCTCGACAGATACGAGCAGTACTTC. Translation gives CASSSLDRYEQYF. Full variable domain (remainder filled in from reference TRBV5-1 and TRBJ2-7): KAGVTQTPRYLIKTRGQQVTLSCSPISGHRSVSWYQQTPGQGLQFLFEYFSETQRNKGNFPGRFSGRQFSNSRSEMNVSTLELGDSALYLCASSSLDRYEQYFGPGTRLTVT.

J is TRBJ2-1 and V is TRBV29-1; perhaps D is TRBD1 or TRBD2 (5 bases each). The germline V gene encodes CDR1 SQVTM and CDR2 ANQGSEA. Trimming removed 3 bases at V and 12 bases at J, with 12 bases between. This CDR3 has 11 amino acids. CDR3 loop: CSVEAYGAQFF. In DNA, the CDR3 is TGCAGCGTTGAGGCCTACGGGGCGCAGTTCTTC.

The chain joins TRBV7-9 to TRBJ2-3, with D perhaps assigned TRBD1 or TRBD2 (6 bases each). Germline V gene data show CDR1 as SEHNR and CDR2 as FQNEAQ (reference sequence). This CDR3 region has 17 residues. V lost 3 bases and J 1 base, leaving 17 bases between the germline ends. CDR3 nucleotide sequence: TGTGCCAGCAGCTTTTATTTGGGGGGCTTAGGCACAGATACGCAGTATTTT. Protein: CASSFYLGGLGTDTQYF.

The chain couples TRBV9 to TRBJ2-5; TRBD1 matches at 10 bases. The CDR3 loop spans 14 amino acids. Trimming took 4 bases from V and 5 from J; bases not matched to a gene: 5. Germline assignment: CDR1 SGDLS and CDR2 YYNGEE. CDR3 sequence (DNA): TGTGCCAGCAGCCATGGACAGGGGGTGGAGACCCAGTACTTC. This translates into CASSHGQGVETQYF.

The chain combines TRBV6-6 with TRBJ2-7; D possibly corresponds to TRBD2 (5 bases). Trimming stripped 6 bases from V and 4 bases from J, with 22 bases between. Per germline, CDR1 MNHNY and CDR2 SVGAGI (reference sequence). This CDR3 spans 16 amino acids. The CDR3 loop reads CASSPIVSGFEYEQYF. CDR3 in DNA: TGTGCCAGCAGCCCCATAGTGTCGGGGTTCGAGTACGAGCAGTACTTC.

The chain has TRBV11-1 and TRBJ1-1, with D possibly TRBD1 on 5 matching bases. From germline, CDR1 is SGHAT and CDR2 FQDESV (reference sequence). The CDR3 totals 13 residues. V shed 5 bases and J shed 2 bases, with 9 bases lying between them. The chain's CDR3 is CASSVQGNTEAFF. The CDR3 DNA reads as TGTGCCAGCAGCGTTCAGGGAAACACTGAAGCTTTCTTT.

The chain links TRBV18 to TRBJ1-2; D not certain. This CDR3 spans 16 amino acids. Trimming removed 9 bases at V and 0 bases at J, with 20 bases between. The germline V gene encodes CDR1 KGHSH and CDR2 LQKENI. CDR3 protein: CASSRAVRSSNYGYTF. The CDR3 bases are TGTGCCAGTTCAAGGGCAGTCAGATCATCTAACTATGGCTACACCTTC.

This chain uses TRBV2 with TRBJ2-7; D might be TRBD1 (5 bases). The V gene's germline CDR1 is SNHLY and CDR2 FYNNEI. V lost 2 bases, J lost 2 bases, and 13 bases lay in between. This CDR3 spans 15 amino acids. This chain's CDR3 is CASSESGFFTYEQYF. The CDR3 nucleotides are TGTGCCAGCAGTGAATCAGGGTTTTTCACCTACGAGCAGTACTTC.

The chain uses TRBV5-4 and TRBJ1-4; D might be TRBD1 (5 bases). The CDR3 spans 14 residues. V shed 4 bases and J shed 8 bases, with 15 bases lying between them. Germline V gene sequence: CDR1 SGHNT, CDR2 YYREEE (reference sequence). The CDR3 loop is CASSRGGVGEKLFF. The CDR3 DNA reads TGTGCCAGCAGCCGTGGAGGGGTAGGAGAAAAACTGTTTTTT.

The chain employs TRBV5-4 and TRBJ1-4; 9 bases map to TRBD1. The V gene's germline CDR1 is SGHNT and CDR2 YYREEE (reference sequence). This CDR3 contains 16 residues. The V segment lost 3 bases and the J segment 7 bases; nucleotides outside the gene matches: 10. CDR3 loop: CASSSDPQDRGEKLFF. In DNA, the CDR3 is TGTGCCAGCAGCTCTGACCCGCAGGACAGGGGTGAAAAACTGTTTTTT.

J is TRBJ1-4 and V is TRBV5-1; TRBD1 aligns across 7 bases. J lost 0 bases, V lost 1 base, and 3 bases had no gene match. Looked up from germline, CDR1 is SGHRS and CDR2 is YFSETQ. The CDR3 contains 16 residues. In DNA form, the CDR3 reads TGCGCCAGCAGCTTGACAGGGGATCCAACTAATGAAAAACTGTTTTTT. It translates to CASSLTGDPTNEKLFF.

V and J are TRBV4-1 and TRBJ2-5; D is perhaps TRBD1 or TRBD2 (5 bases each). The CDR3 spans 17 residues. Trimming pared 4 bases from V and 3 bases from J, leaving 21 bases between. Germline V lookup: CDR1 MGHRA, CDR2 YSYEKL. CDR3 sequence reads: CASSLDRGAYGKETQYF. The CDR3 region has the DNA TGCGCCAGCAGCCTCGACCGGGGCGCTTACGGGAAAGAGACCCAGTACTTC.

The chain links TRBV9 to TRBJ1-1; no reliable D call. The CDR3 sequence is 15 residues long. Trimming left V 3 bases short and J 1 base short, with 13 bases between. Germline lookup yields CDR1 SGDLS and CDR2 YYNGEE. CDR3 region: CASSALTGENTEAFF. CDR3 bases: TGTGCCAGCAGCGCCCTAACGGGAGAGAACACTGAAGCTTTCTTT.

The chain carries TRBV5-1 and TRBJ1-6, with 8 bases lining up with TRBD1. After removal of 0 bases from V and 7 bases from J, the junction contained 12 bases not matched to a gene. CDR1 and CDR2 (germline): SGHRS, YFSETQ. There are 18 residues in the CDR3. The CDR3 protein is CASSLEDRARNGNSPLHF. CDR3 DNA: TGCGCCAGCAGCTTGGAGGACAGGGCGAGGAATGGGAATTCACCCCTCCACTTT.

The V gene is TRBV30, the J gene TRBJ2-1; D is ambiguous. The CDR3 consists of 12 residues. The germline V gene encodes CDR1 GTSNPN and CDR2 SVGIG (reference sequence). Trimming stripped 0 bases from V and 7 bases from J, with 7 bases between. For the CDR3, the DNA is TGTGCCTGGAGTGTAAATGTGAATGAGCAGTTCTTC. Its protein is CAWSVNVNEQFF.

V and J are TRBV4-3 and TRBJ2-7; D is possibly TRBD1 (6 bases). The germline CDR1 and CDR2 sequences are LGHNA and YSLEER. This CDR3 is built from 13 residues. The V gene lost 0 bases and the J gene lost 5 bases, with 8 bases spanning the gap. The CDR3, as DNA: TGCGCCAGCAGCCAAGACAGGGGCAACGAGCAGTACTTC. Amino acid sequence: CASSQDRGNEQYF.

The V call is TRBV21-1, the J call TRBJ2-3; TRBD2, the D gene given by the table, was not confirmed from the DNA. TRBV21-1 is a pseudogene. The CDR3 length is 17 residues. CDR3 region: CASSKARTSSSTDTQYF. The CDR3 DNA follows: TGTGCCAGCAGCAAAGCCAGAACTAGCTCTAGCACAGATACGCAGTATTTT.

The chain links TRBV28 to TRBJ1-1; possible D gene TRBD1, 5 bases. Trimming cost V 5 bases and J 0 bases, with 10 bases left between them. Germline V gene data show CDR1 as MDHEN and CDR2 as SYDVKM. The CDR3 has 14 amino acids. CDR3 in DNA: TGTGCCAGCAGTGCCAGGGCAATGAACACTGAAGCTTTCTTT. It translates to CASSARAMNTEAFF.

This rearrangement joins TRBV28 to TRBJ2-6, with D perhaps matching TRBD2 (6 bases). The germline CDR1 and CDR2 sequences are MDHEN and SYDVKM. V was trimmed by 3 bases and J by 0 bases, leaving 15 bases between them. The CDR3 spans 18 residues. The CDR3 DNA reads as TGTGCCAGCAGTTTCAGGCAGGGAGGACGCTCTGGGGCCAACGTCCTGACTTTC. Protein: CASSFRQGGRSGANVLTF.

V usage is TRBV5-1 and J usage is TRBJ1-3; no firm D call. The germline CDR1 and CDR2 sequences are SGHRS and YFSETQ. The V end was cut by 0 bases, the J end by 6 bases, with 13 bases between. There are 15 residues in the CDR3. Here the CDR3 DNA reads TGCGCCAGCAGCTTGGAGGAGGGAGGGCAAAACACCATATATTTT. Its protein product is CASSLEEGGQNTIYF.

The V gene is TRBV5-6, the J gene TRBJ1-6, with D perhaps TRBD1 (6 bases). The CDR3 has 15 amino acids. V was clipped by 4 bases and J by 9 bases, with 17 bases between them. Germline V lookup: CDR1 SGHDT, CDR2 YYEEEE. The CDR3 DNA sequence: TGTGCCAGCAGCAATTGGGGGCGCTTCCCTTCACCCCTCCACTTT. Its protein product is CASSNWGRFPSPLHF.

The V call is TRBV13, the J call TRBJ2-5; 7 bases match TRBD2. In germline, CDR1 is PRHDT, CDR2 FYEKMQ (reference sequence). V was pared by 2 bases and J by 4 bases, with 13 bases of the junction left unmatched. CDR3 size: 17 residues. This CDR3 reads CASSLKAGIRIGETQYF. CDR3 nucleotide sequence: TGTGCCAGCAGCTTAAAAGCGGGGATACGGATTGGAGAGACCCAGTACTTC.